This T cell receptor (beta chain) was found in a study of CD8 T cells in ankylosing spondylitis. The germline gives CDR1 SGHRS, CDR2 YFSETQ. The V gene end was trimmed by 4 bases and the J gene end by 5 bases; junction bases not matched to a gene: 6. The CDR3 is 15 amino acids. A few counts support this clonotype. Its specificity is not known. Study-level points and caveats: Prior work had noted some motif variants in reactive arthritis blood and synovial fluid. Matched ankylosing spondylitis synovial fluid reportedly contained a significantly enriched population of disease-linked clones. A TCR beta motif of about eight highly homologous variants appeared characteristic of ankylosing spondylitis blood. As for the disease-linked clones, they showed a CD8+ phenotype and occurred at relatively low frequencies in peripheral blood.

Preparation of TCR beta libraries was done by quantitative 5'-RACE with molecular barcodes. Via MiXCR, TCRdb re-called the 5' RACE reads, giving one row per CDR3 protein. The data contain over 400,000 distinct CDR3 sequences, 26% of them singletons. The receptor's source is a male donor with ankylosing spondylitis. The specimen sequenced was blood, either unsorted or a sorted T cell fraction (not recorded which). This chain uses TRBV5-1 with TRBJ2-1, with TRBD2 matching 10 bases. The CDR3 sequence: CASSLNGLADNEQFF. DNA for the CDR3: TGCGCCAGCAGCCTGAACGGACTAGCGGACAATGAGCAGTTCTTC.